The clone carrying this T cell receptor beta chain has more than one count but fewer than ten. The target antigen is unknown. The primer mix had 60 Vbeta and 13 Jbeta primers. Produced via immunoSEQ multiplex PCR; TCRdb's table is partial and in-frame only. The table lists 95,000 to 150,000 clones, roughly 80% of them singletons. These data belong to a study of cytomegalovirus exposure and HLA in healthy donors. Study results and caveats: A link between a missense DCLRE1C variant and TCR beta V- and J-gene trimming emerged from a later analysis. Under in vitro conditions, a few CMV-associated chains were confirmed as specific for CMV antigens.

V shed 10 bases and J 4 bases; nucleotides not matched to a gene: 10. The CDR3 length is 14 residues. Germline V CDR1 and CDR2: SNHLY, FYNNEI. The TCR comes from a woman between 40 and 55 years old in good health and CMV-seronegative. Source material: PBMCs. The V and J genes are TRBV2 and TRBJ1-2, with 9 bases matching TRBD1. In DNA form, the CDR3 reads TGTGCCACGACCGACAGGGGGGGCACCTATGGCTACACCTTC. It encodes CATTDRGGTYGYTF. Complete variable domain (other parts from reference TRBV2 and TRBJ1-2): EPEVTQTPSHQVTQMGQEVILRCVPISNHLYFYWYRQILGQKVEFLVSFYNNEISEKSEIFDDQFSVERPDGSNFTLKIRSTKLEDSAMYFCATTDRGGTYGYTFGSGTRLTVV.